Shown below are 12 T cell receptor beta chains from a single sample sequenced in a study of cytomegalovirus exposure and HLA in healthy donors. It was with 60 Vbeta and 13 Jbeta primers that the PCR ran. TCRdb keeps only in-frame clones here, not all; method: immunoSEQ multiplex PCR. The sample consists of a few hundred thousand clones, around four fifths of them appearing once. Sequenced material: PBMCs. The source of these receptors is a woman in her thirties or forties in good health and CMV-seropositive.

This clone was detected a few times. The CDR3 DNA follows: TGTGCCAGCACCCCGACAGGGAACCCCTTTGAAGCTTTCTTT. Protein product: CASTPTGNPFEAFF. The rearrangement uses TRBV6-5 and TRBJ1-1; the match to TRBD1 covers 7 bases. Germline V CDR1 and CDR2: MNHEY, SVGAGI. The CDR3 totals 14 residues. J gave up 7 bases and V 7 bases, and 12 bases lay outside the gene matches.

CDR3 protein: CASSLWRGTNTGELFF. As DNA, the CDR3 is TGTGCCAGCAGCTTGTGGCGGGGGACGAACACCGGGGAGCTGTTTTTT. V and J are TRBV5-4 and TRBJ2-2, with 7 bases matching TRBD2. Germline V gives CDR1 SGHNT, CDR2 YYREEE (reference sequence). Trimming at V came to 1 base and at J to 0 bases, leaving 3 bases not matched to a gene. The CDR3 has 16 residues.

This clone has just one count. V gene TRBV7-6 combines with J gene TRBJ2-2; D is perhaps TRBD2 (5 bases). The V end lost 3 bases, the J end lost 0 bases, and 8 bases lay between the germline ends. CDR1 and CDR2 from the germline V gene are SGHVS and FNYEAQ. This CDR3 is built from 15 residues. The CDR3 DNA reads TGTGCCAGCAGCTTGGACTCTACGAACACCGGGGAGCTGTTTTTT. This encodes CASSLDSTNTGELFF.

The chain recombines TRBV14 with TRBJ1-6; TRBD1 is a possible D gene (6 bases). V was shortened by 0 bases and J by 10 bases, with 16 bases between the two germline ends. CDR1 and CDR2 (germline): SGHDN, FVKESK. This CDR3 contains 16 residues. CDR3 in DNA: TGTGCCAGCAGCCAAGATCAGGGGTTCGGGGTGTCACCCCTCCACTTT. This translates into CASSQDQGFGVSPLHF.

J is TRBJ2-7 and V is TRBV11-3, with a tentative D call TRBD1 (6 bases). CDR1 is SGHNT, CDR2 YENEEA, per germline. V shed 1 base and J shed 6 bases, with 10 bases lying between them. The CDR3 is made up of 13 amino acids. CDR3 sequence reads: CASSLGDTLEQYF. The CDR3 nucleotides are TGTGCCAGCAGCTTAGGGGACACCCTCGAGCAGTACTTC.

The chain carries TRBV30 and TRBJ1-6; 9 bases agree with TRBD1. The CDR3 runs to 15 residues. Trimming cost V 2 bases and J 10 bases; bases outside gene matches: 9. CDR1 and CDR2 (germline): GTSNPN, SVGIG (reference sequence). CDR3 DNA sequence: TGTGCCTGGAGTTCAACCGGGACAGGGTCCTCACCCCTCCACTTT. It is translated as CAWSSTGTGSSPLHF.

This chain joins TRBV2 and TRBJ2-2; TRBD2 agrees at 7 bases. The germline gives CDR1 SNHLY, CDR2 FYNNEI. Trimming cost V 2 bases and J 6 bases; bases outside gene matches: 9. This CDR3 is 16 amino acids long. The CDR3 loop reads CASSETQRGFAGELFF. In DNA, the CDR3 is TGTGCCAGCAGTGAAACCCAGCGGGGTTTCGCCGGGGAGCTGTTTTTT. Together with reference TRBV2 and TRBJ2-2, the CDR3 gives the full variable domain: EPEVTQTPSHQVTQMGQEVILRCVPISNHLYFYWYRQILGQKVEFLVSFYNNEISEKSEIFDDQFSVERPDGSNFTLKIRSTKLEDSAMYFCASSETQRGFAGELFFGEGSRLTVL.

The CDR3 loop is CASSQIRTGPIETQYF. As DNA, the CDR3 is TGTGCCAGCAGTCAAATACGGACAGGCCCGATTGAGACCCAGTACTTC. This rearrangement joins TRBV14 to TRBJ2-5; TRBD1 agrees at 7 bases. This CDR3 is built from 16 residues. Losses at the gene ends were 6 bases for V and 5 bases for J; bases not matched to a gene: 15. The germline gives CDR1 SGHDN, CDR2 FVKESK.

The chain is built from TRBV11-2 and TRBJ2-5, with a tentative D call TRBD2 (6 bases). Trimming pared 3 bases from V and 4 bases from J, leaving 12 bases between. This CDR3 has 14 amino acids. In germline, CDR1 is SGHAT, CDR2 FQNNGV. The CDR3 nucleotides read TGTGCCAGCAGCTTGGGTGGAGGGGCAGAGACCCAGTACTTC. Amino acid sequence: CASSLGGGAETQYF.

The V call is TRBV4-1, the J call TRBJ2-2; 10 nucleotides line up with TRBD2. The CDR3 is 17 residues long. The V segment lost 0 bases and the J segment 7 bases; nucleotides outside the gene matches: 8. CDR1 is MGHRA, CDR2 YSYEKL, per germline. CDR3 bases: TGCGCCAGCAGCCAAGAGGTACTAGCGGGATTGAGCGGGGAGCTGTTTTTT. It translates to CASSQEVLAGLSGELFF.

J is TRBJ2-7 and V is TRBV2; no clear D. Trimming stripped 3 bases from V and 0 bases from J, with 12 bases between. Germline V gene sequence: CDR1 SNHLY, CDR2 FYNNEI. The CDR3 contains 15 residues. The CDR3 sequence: CASSDGSYSSYEQYF. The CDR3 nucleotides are TGTGCCAGCAGTGACGGATCGTACAGCTCCTACGAGCAGTACTTC. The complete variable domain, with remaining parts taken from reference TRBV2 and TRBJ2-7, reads EPEVTQTPSHQVTQMGQEVILRCVPISNHLYFYWYRQILGQKVEFLVSFYNNEISEKSEIFDDQFSVERPDGSNFTLKIRSTKLEDSAMYFCASSDGSYSSYEQYFGPGTRLTVT.

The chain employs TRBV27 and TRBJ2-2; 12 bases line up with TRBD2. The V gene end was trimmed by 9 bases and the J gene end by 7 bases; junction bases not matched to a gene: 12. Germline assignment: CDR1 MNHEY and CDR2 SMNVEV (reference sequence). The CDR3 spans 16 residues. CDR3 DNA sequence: TGTGCCAGTTCGCGACTAGCGGGAGTAAGGGGCGGGGAGCTGTTTTTT. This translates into CASSRLAGVRGGELFF.